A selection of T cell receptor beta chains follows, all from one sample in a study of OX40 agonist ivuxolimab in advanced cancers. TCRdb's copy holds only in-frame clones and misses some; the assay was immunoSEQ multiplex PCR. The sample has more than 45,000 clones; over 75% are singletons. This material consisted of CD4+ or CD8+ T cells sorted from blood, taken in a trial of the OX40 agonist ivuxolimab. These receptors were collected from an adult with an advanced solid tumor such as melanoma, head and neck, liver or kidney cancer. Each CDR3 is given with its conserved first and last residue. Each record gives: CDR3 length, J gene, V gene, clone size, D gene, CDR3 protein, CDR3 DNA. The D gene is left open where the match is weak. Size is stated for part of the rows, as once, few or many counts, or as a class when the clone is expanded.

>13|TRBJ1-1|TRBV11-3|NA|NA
CASSFSRAGRAFF
TGTGCCAGCAGCTTCTCGCGGGCAGGGAGGGCTTTCTTT
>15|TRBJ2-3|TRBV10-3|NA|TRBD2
CATAPSGGVSDTQYF
TGTGCCACGGCACCTAGCGGGGGTGTTTCAGATACGCAGTATTTT
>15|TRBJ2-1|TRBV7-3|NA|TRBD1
CASRLRGRSYNEQFF
TGTGCCAGCAGGCTCAGGGGGCGCTCCTACAATGAGCAGTTCTTC
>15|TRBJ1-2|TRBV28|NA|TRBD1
CASSFQGGDNYGYTF
TGTGCCAGCAGTTTTCAGGGGGGGGATAACTATGGCTACACCTTC
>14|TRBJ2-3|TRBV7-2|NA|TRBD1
CASSPGTATDTQYF
TGTGCCAGCAGCCCAGGGACAGCTACAGATACGCAGTATTTT
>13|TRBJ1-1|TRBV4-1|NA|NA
CASSQVLVDRAFF
TGCGCCAGCAGCCAAGTGTTAGTGGACCGGGCTTTCTTT
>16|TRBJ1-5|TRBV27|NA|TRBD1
CASSLFYRGGNQPQHF
TGTGCCAGCAGTTTATTCTACAGGGGAGGCAATCAGCCCCAGCATTTT
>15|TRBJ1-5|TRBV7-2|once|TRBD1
CASSLPGTDNQPQHF
TGTGCCAGCAGCTTACCCGGGACAGACAATCAGCCCCAGCATTTT
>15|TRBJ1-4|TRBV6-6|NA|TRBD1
CASSEQGASNEKLFF
TGTGCCAGTTCTGAACAGGGGGCCTCTAATGAAAAACTGTTTTTT
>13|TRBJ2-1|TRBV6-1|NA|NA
CASRPSAVYEQFF
TGTGCCAGCAGGCCAAGCGCCGTCTATGAGCAGTTCTTC
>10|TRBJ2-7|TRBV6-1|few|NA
CANLPPEQYF
TGTGCCAACCTCCCTCCCGAGCAGTACTTC
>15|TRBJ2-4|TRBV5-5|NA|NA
CASSLVDSQGNIQYF
TGTGCCAGCAGCTTGGTGGACAGCCAGGGTAACATTCAGTACTTC
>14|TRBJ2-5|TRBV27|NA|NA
CASSPRGSVETQYF
TGTGCCAGCAGTCCCCGTGGTAGCGTGGAGACCCAGTACTTC
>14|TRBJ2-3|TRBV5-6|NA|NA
CASSFRRGSDTQYF
TGTGCCAGCAGCTTCCGGAGGGGATCAGATACGCAGTATTTT
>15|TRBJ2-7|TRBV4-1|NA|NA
CASSQERQGPYEQYF
TGCGCCAGCAGCCAAGAAAGGCAGGGACCCTACGAGCAGTACTTC
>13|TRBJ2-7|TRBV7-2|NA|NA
CASARLVNYEQYF
TGTGCCAGCGCCAGACTGGTAAACTACGAGCAGTACTTC
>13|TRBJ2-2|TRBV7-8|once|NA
CASSYTRFGELFF
TGTGCCAGCAGCTACACTAGATTCGGGGAGCTGTTTTTT
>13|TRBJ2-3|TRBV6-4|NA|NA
CASSDTSTDTQYF
TGTGCCAGCAGTGACACTAGCACAGATACGCAGTATTTT
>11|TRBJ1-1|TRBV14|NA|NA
CASSRSREAFF
TGTGCCAGCAGCCGCTCCAGAGAGGCTTTCTTT
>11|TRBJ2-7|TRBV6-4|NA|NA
CASRDLHEQYF
TGTGCCAGCAGAGACCTCCACGAGCAGTACTTC
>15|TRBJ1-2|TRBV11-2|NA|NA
CASSFGPTGGGGYTF
TGTGCCAGCAGCTTTGGCCCGACAGGCGGCGGCGGCTACACCTTC
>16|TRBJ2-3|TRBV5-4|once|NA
CASSLGPTATRDTQYF
TGTGCCAGCAGCTTGGGGCCTACAGCTACACGAGATACGCAGTATTTT
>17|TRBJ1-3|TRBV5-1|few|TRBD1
CASSSSSGTGSGNTIYF
TGCGCCAGCAGCTCGAGTTCCGGGACAGGGTCGGGAAACACCATATATTTT
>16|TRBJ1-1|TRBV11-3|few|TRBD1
CASSRGDRGSDTEAFF
TGTGCCAGCAGCAGAGGGGACAGGGGATCGGACACTGAAGCTTTCTTT
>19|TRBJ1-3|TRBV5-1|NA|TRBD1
CASSLGEGARLAAGNTIYF
TGCGCCAGCAGCTTGGGGGAGGGGGCGCGGCTGGCCGCTGGAAACACCATATATTTT
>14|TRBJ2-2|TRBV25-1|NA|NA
CASSLEGKGGELFF
TGTGCCAGCAGTTTGGAGGGGAAAGGCGGGGAGCTGTTTTTT
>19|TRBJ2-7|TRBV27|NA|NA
CASSKTGRGPSYPSYEQYF
TGTGCCAGCAGTAAAACAGGGCGGGGGCCTTCTTACCCCTCCTACGAGCAGTACTTC
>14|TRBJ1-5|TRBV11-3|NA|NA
CASSLVGGNQPQHF
TGTGCCAGCAGCTTAGTTGGCGGCAATCAGCCCCAGCATTTT
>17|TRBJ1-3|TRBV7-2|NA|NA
CASSFGQVESSGNTIYF
TGTGCCAGCAGCTTCGGTCAGGTTGAAAGCTCTGGAAACACCATATATTTT
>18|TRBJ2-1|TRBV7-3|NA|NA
CASSPKSRGISSYNEQFF
TGTGCCAGCAGCCCAAAGTCGCGGGGCATTAGCTCCTACAATGAGCAGTTCTTC
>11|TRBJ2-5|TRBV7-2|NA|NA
CASSLGGTQYF
TGTGCCAGCAGCTTAGGGGGGACCCAGTACTTC
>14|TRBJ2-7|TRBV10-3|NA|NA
CAISETGSSYEQYF
TGTGCCATCAGTGAGACAGGGTCCTCCTACGAGCAGTACTTC
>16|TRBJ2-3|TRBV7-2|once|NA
CASSLNPSISGSTQYF
TGTGCCAGCAGCTTAAACCCTAGTATCAGTGGAAGTACGCAGTATTTT
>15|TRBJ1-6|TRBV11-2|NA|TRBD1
CASSPLDRGLSPLHF
TGTGCCAGCAGCCCACTCGACAGGGGGCTCTCACCCCTCCACTTT
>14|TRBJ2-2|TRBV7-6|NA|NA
CASSLGAGTGELFF
TGTGCCAGCAGCTTGGGGGCGGGCACCGGGGAGCTGTTTTTT
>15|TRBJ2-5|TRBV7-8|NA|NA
CASSLDGQGMETQYF
TGTGCCAGCAGCTTAGATGGGCAGGGGATGGAGACCCAGTACTTC
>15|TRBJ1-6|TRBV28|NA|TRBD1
CASSSLDRDNSPLHF
TGTGCCAGCAGTTCCCTCGACAGGGATAATTCACCCCTCCACTTT
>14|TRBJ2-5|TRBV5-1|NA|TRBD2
CASSRGGVVETQYF
TGCGCCAGCAGCCGGGGGGGTGTCGTAGAGACCCAGTACTTC
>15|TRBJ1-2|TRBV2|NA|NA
CASSERAGGGYGYTF
TGTGCCAGCAGTGAAAGGGCAGGAGGCGGCTATGGCTACACCTTC
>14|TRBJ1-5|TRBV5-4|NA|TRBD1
CASSRQGASQPQHF
TGTGCCAGCAGCCGACAGGGGGCAAGTCAGCCCCAGCATTTT
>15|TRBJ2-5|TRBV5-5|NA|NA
CASSPFGFWEETQYF
TGTGCCAGCAGCCCATTCGGGTTCTGGGAGGAGACCCAGTACTTC
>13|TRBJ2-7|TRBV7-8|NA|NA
CASSPNGAREQYF
TGTGCCAGCAGCCCTAATGGGGCGCGGGAGCAGTACTTC
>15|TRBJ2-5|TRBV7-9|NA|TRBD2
CASSPRLAEQETQYF
TGTGCCAGCAGCCCCCGACTAGCGGAACAAGAGACCCAGTACTTC
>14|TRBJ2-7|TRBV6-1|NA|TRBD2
CASSGTSGTYEQYF
TGTGCCAGCAGCGGGACTAGCGGGACCTACGAGCAGTACTTC
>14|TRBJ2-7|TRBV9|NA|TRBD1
CASSFGQGSYEQYF
TGTGCCAGCAGCTTCGGACAGGGAAGCTACGAGCAGTACTTC
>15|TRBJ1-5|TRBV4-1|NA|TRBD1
CASSQEGQGGQPQHF
TGCGCCAGCAGCCAAGAGGGACAGGGCGGTCAGCCCCAGCATTTT
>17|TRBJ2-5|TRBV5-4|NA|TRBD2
CASSPTSGGAKRETQYF
TGTGCCAGCAGCCCGACTAGCGGGGGGGCGAAGAGGGAGACCCAGTACTTC
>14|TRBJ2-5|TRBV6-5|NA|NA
CASSAGVVQETQYF
TGTGCCAGCAGCGCAGGGGTAGTACAAGAGACCCAGTACTTC
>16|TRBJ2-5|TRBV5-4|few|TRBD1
CASSSPGTGGLETQYF
TGTGCCAGCAGCTCTCCGGGGACAGGGGGCTTGGAGACCCAGTACTTC
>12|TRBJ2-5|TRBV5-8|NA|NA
CASSFLQETQYF
TGTGCCAGCAGCTTCCTCCAAGAGACCCAGTACTTC
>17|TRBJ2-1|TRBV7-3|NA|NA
CASSPRGGDRPLGEQFF
TGTGCCAGCAGCCCTAGGGGAGGGGACAGACCCCTTGGTGAGCAGTTCTTC
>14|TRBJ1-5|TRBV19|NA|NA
CASRGGVSNQPQHF
TGTGCCAGTAGAGGTGGGGTTAGCAATCAGCCCCAGCATTTT
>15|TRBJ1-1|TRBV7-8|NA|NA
CASSLGHVKNTEAFF
TGTGCCAGCAGCCTAGGACACGTTAAGAACACTGAAGCTTTCTTT
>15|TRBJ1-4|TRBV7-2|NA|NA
CASSWKRGEGEKLFF
TGTGCCAGCAGCTGGAAAAGGGGGGAGGGTGAAAAACTGTTTTTT